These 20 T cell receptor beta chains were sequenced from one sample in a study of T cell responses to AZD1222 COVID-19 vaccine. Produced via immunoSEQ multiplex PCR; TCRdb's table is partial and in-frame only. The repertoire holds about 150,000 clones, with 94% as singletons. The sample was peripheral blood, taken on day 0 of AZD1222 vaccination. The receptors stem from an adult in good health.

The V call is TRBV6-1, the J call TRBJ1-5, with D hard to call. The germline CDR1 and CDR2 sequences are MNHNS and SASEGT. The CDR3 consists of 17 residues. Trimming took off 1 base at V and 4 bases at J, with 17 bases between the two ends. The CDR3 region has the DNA TGTGCCAGCAGTGAAGGGTTCCGGGTCTCGGGGAATCAGCCCCAGCATTTT. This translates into CASSEGFRVSGNQPQHF.

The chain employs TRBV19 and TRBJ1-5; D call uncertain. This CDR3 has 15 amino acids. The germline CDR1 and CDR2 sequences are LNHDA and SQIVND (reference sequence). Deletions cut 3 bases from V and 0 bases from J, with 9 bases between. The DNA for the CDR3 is TGTGCCAGTAGTATGGGAAGCTTTAGCAATCAGCCCCAGCATTTT. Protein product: CASSMGSFSNQPQHF.

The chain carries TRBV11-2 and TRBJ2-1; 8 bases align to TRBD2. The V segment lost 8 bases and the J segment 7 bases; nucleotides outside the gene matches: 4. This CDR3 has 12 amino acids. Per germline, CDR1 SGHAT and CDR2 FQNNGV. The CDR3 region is CASRAGVNEQFF. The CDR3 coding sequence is TGTGCCAGCCGAGCGGGGGTTAATGAGCAGTTCTTC.

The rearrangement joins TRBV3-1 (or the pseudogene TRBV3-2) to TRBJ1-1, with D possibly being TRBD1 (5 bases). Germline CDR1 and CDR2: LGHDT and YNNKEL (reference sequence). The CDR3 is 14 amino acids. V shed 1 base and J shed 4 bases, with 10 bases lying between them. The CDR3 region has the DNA TGTGCCAGCAGCCAAGCGGGTAGGGGCACTGAAGCTTTCTTT. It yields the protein CASSQAGRGTEAFF.

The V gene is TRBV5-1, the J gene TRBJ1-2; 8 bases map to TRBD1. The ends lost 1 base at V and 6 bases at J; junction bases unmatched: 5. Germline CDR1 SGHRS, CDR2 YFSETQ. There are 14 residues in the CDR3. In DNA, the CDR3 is TGCGCCAGCAGCTTGACTCGGACAGGGCATGGCTACACCTTC. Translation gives CASSLTRTGHGYTF.

As DNA, the CDR3 is TGTGCCAGCAGCTTGGCAGGGAGTAGCGGCTACACCTTC. Translated, it gives CASSLAGSSGYTF. This rearrangement joins TRBV7-2 to TRBJ1-2; D may be TRBD1 (5 bases). CDR3 length: 13 residues. Per germline, CDR1 SGHTA and CDR2 FQGNSA. The V end lost 3 bases, the J end lost 8 bases, and 13 bases lay between the germline ends.

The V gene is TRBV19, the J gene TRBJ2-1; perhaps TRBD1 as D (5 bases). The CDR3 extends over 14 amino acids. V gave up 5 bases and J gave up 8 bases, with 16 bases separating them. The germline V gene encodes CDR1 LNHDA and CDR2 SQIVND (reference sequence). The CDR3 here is CASSPLGLDYEQFF. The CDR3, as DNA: TGTGCCAGTAGTCCCCTGGGGCTCGACTATGAGCAGTTCTTC.

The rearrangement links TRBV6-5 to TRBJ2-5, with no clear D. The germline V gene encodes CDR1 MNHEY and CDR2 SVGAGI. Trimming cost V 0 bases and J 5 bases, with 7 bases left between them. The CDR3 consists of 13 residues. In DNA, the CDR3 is TGTGCCAGCAGTTACTCGACCTGGGAGACCCAGTACTTC. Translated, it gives CASSYSTWETQYF.

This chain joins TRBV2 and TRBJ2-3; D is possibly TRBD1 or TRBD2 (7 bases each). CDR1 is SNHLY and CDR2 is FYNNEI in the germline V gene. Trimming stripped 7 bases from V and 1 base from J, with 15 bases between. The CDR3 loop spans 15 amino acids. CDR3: CASTRGGQRTDTQYF. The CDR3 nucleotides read TGTGCCAGCACCAGGGGGGGACAGCGCACAGATACGCAGTATTTT.

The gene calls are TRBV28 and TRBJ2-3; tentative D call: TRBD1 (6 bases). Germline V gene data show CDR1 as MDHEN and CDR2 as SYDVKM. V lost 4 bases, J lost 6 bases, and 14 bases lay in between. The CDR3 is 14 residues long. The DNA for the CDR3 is TGTGCCAGCAGTTCCCCCCCAGGGGCCGATACGCAGTATTTT. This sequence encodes CASSSPPGADTQYF.

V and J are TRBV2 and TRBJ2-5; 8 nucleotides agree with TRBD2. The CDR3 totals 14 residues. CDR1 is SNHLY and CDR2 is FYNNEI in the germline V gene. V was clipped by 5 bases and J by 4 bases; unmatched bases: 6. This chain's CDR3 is CASSMGLGPETQYF. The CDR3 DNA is TGTGCCAGCAGTATGGGACTAGGGCCAGAGACCCAGTACTTC.

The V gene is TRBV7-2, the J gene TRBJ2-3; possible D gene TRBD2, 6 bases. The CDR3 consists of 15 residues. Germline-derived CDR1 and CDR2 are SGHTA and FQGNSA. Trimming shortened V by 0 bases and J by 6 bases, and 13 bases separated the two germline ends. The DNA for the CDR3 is TGTGCCAGCAGCTTAGCGCTCGGGGGAGCGGATACGCAGTATTTT. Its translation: CASSLALGGADTQYF.

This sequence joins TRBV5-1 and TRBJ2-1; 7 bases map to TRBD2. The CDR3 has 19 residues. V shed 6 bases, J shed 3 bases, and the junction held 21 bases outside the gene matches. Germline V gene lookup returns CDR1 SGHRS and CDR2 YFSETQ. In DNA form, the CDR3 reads TGCGCCAGCACCCCCTCGGGGACGGGGGGTATGCGGGTCTACAATGAGCAGTTCTTC. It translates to CASTPSGTGGMRVYNEQFF.

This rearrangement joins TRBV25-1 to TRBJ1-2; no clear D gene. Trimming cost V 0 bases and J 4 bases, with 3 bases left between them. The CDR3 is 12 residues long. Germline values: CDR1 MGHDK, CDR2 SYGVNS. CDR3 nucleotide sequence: TGTGCCAGCAGTGAATATAGCTATGGCTACACCTTC. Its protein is CASSEYSYGYTF.

The CDR3 loop reads CASSPYRGYYEQYV. The CDR3 DNA sequence: TGTGCCAGCTCACCATACCGGGGGTACTACGAGCAGTACGTC. The chain uses TRBV18 and TRBJ2-7; tentatively, D is TRBD2 (6 bases). The CDR3 covers 14 residues. Trimming shortened V by 2 bases and J by 3 bases, and 11 bases separated the two germline ends. Per the germline V gene, CDR1 is KGHSH and CDR2 is LQKENI.

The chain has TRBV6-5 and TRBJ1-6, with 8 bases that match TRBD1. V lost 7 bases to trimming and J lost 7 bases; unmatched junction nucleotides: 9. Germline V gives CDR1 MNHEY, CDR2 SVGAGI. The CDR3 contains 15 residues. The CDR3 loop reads CASIGTGLPNSPLHF. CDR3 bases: TGTGCCAGCATTGGGACAGGCCTTCCAAATTCACCCCTCCACTTT.

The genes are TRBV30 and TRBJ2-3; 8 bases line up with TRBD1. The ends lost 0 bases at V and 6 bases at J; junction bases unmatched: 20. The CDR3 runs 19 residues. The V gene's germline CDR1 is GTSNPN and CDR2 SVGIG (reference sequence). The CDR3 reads CAWSVGGTGVGRWHDTQYF. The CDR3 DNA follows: TGTGCCTGGAGTGTCGGTGGGACAGGTGTTGGTCGCTGGCATGATACGCAGTATTTT.

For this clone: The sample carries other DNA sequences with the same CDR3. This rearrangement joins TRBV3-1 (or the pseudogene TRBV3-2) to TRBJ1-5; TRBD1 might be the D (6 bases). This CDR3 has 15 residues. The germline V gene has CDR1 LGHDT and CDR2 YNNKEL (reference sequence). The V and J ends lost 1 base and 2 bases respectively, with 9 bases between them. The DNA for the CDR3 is TGTGCCAGCAGCCAAGCCAGGGGAGGCAATCAGCCCCAGCATTTT. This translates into CASSQARGGNQPQHF.

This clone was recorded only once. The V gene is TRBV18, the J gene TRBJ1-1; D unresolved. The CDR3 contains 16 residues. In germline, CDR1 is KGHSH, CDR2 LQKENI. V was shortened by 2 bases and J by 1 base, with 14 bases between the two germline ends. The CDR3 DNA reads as TGTGCCAGCTCACCAGAAAGAGGGAGGAAGAACACTGAAGCTTTCTTT. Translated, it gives CASSPERGRKNTEAFF.

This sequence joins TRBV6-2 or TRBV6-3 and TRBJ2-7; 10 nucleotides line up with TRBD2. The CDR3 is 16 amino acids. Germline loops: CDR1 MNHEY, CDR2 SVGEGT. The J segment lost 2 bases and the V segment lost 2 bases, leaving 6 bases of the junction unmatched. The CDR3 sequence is CASSYRPSGSTYEQYV. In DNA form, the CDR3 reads TGTGCCAGCAGTTACAGGCCTAGCGGGAGTACCTACGAGCAGTACGTC.